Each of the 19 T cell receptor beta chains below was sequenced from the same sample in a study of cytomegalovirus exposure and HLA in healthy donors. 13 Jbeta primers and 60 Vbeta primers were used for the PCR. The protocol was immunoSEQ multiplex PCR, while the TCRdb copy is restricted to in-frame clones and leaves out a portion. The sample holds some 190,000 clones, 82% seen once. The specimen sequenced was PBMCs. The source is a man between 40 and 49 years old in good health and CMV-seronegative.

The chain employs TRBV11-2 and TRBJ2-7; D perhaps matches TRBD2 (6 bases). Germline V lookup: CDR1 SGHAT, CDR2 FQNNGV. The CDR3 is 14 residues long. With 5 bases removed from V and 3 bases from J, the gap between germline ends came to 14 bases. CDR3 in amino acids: CASSPPAGRYEQYF. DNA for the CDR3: TGTGCCAGCAGCCCCCCCGCGGGACGCTACGAGCAGTACTTC. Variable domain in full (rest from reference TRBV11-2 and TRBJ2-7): EAGVAQSPRYKIIEKRQSVAFWCNPISGHATLYWYQQILGQGPKLLIQFQNNGVVDDSQLPKDRFSAERLKGVDSTLKIQPAKLEDSAVYLCASSPPAGRYEQYFGPGTRLTVT.

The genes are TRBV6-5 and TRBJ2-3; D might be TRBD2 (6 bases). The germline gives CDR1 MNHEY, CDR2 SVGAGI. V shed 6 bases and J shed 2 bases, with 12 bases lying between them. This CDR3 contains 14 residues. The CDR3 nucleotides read TGTGCCAGCAGCCCGACTAGGGCCACAGATACGCAGTATTTT. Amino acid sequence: CASSPTRATDTQYF.

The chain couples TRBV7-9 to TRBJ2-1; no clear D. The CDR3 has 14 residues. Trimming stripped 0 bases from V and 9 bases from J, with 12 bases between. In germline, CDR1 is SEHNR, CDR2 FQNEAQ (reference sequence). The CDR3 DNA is TGTGCCAGCAGCTTAGCGCTGGGCTTAATTGAGCAGTTCTTC. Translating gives CASSLALGLIEQFF.

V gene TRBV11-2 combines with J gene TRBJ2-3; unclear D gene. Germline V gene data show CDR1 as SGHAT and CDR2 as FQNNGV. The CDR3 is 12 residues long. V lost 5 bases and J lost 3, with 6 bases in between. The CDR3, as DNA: TGTGCCAGCAGCCCCGGGACAGATACGCAGTATTTT. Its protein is CASSPGTDTQYF. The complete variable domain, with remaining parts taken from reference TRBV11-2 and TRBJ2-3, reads EAGVAQSPRYKIIEKRQSVAFWCNPISGHATLYWYQQILGQGPKLLIQFQNNGVVDDSQLPKDRFSAERLKGVDSTLKIQPAKLEDSAVYLCASSPGTDTQYFGPGTRLTVL.

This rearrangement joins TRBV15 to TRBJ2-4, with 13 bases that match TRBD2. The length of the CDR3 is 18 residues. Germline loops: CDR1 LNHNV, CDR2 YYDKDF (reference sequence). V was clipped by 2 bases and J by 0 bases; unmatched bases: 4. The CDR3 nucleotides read TGTGCCACCAGCAGATCCCGGACTAGCGGGAGAGCCAAAAACATTCAGTACTTC. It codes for CATSRSRTSGRAKNIQYF.

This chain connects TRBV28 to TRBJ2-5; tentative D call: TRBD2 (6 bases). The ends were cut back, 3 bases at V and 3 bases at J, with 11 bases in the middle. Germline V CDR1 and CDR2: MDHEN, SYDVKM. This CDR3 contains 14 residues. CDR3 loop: CASSLGGVKETQYF. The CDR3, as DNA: TGTGCCAGCAGTTTGGGGGGTGTCAAAGAGACCCAGTACTTC. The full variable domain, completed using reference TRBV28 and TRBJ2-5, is DVKVTQSSRYLVKRTGEKVFLECVQDMDHENMFWYRQDPGLGLRLIYFSYDVKMKEKGDIPEGYSVSREKKERFSLILESASTNQTSMYLCASSLGGVKETQYFGPGTRLLVL.

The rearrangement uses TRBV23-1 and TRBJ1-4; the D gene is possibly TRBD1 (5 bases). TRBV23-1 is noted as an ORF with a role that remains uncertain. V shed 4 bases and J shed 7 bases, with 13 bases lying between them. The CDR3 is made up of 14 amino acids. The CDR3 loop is CASSPERRGEKLFF. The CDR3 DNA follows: TGCGCCAGCAGTCCGGAACGAAGGGGTGAAAAACTGTTTTTT.

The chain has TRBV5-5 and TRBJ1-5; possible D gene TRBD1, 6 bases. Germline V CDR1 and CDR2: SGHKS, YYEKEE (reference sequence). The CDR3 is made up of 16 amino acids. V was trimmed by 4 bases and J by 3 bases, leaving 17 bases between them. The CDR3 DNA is TGTGCCAGCAGCCCGATAACAGGGATCGACAATCAGCCCCAGCATTTT. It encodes CASSPITGIDNQPQHF. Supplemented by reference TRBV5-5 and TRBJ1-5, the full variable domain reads DAGVTQSPTHLIKTRGQQVTLRCSPISGHKSVSWYQQVLGQGPQFIFQYYEKEERGRGNFPDRFSARQFPNYSSELNVNALLLGDSALYLCASSPITGIDNQPQHFGDGTRLSIL.

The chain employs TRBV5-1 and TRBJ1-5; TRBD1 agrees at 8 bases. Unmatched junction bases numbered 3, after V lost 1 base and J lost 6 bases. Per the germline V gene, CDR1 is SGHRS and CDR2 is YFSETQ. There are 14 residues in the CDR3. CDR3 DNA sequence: TGCGCCAGCAGCTTGATACAGGGGGGTCAGCCCCAGCATTTT. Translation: CASSLIQGGQPQHF. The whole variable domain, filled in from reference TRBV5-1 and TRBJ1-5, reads KAGVTQTPRYLIKTRGQQVTLSCSPISGHRSVSWYQQTPGQGLQFLFEYFSETQRNKGNFPGRFSGRQFSNSRSEMNVSTLELGDSALYLCASSLIQGGQPQHFGDGTRLSIL.

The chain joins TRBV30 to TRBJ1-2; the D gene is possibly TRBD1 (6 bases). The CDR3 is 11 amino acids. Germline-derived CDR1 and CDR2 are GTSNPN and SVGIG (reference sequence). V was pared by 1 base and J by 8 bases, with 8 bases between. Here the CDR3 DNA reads TGTGCCTGGAGTGACAGGGAGGGCTACACCTTC. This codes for CAWSDREGYTF.

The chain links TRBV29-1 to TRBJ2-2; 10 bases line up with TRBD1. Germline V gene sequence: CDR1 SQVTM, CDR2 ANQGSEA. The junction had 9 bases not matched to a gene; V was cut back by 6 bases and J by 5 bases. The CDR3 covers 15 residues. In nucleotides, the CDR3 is TGCAGCGTCGCGACAGGGGGCGTTTATACCGGGGAGCTGTTTTTT. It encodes CSVATGGVYTGELFF.

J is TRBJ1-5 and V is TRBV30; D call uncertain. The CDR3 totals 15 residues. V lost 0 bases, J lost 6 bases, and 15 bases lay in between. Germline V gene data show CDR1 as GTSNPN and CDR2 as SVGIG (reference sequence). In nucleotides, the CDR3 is TGTGCCTGGAGTGTAAAGGGAACTCGGGGTCAGCCCCAGCATTTT. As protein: CAWSVKGTRGQPQHF.

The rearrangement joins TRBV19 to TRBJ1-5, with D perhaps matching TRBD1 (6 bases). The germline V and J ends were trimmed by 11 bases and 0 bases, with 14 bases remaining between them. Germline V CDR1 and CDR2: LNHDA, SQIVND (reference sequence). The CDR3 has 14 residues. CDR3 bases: TGTGCCGTCCAGGGACAAGTTAGCAATCAGCCCCAGCATTTT. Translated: CAVQGQVSNQPQHF.

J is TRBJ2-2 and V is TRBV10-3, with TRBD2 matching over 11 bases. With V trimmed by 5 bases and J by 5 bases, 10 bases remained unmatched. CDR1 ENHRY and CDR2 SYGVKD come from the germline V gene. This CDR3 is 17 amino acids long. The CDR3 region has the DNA TGTGCCATCAGTCCTTCACCGGGACTAGCGGAGACCGGGGAGCTGTTTTTT. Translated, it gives CAISPSPGLAETGELFF.

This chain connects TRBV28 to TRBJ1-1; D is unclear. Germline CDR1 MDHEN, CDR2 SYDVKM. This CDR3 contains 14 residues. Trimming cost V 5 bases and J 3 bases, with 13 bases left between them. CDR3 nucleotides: TGTGCCAGCAGTCTCCTTGACGCGGACACTGAAGCTTTCTTT. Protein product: CASSLLDADTEAFF.

CDR3 amino acids: CASSSLSGTGNTGELFF. DNA for the CDR3: TGCGCCAGCAGCTCTCTATCCGGGACAGGGAACACCGGGGAGCTGTTTTTT. The chain couples TRBV5-1 to TRBJ2-2; 8 nucleotides agree with TRBD1. This CDR3 is built from 17 residues. V was pared by 3 bases and J by 1 base, with 8 bases of the junction left unmatched. Germline CDR1 SGHRS, CDR2 YFSETQ.

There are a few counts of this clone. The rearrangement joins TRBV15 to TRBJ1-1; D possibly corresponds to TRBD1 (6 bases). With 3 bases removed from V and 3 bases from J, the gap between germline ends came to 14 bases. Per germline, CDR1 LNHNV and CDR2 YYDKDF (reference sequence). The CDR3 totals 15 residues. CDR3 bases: TGTGCCACCAGCAGCGCCAAGGGGGTTCACACTGAAGCTTTCTTT. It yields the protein CATSSAKGVHTEAFF. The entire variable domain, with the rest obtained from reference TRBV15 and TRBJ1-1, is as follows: DAMVIQNPRYQVTQFGKPVTLSCSQTLNHNVMYWYQQKSSQAPKLLFHYYDKDFNNEADTPDNFQSRRPNTSFCFLDIRSPGLGDTAMYLCATSSAKGVHTEAFFGQGTRLTVV.

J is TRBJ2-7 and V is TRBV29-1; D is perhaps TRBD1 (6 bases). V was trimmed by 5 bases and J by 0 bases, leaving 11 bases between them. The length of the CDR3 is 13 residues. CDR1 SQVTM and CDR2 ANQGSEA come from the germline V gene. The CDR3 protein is CSVQKDSSYEQYF. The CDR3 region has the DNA TGCAGCGTTCAAAAGGACAGCTCCTACGAGCAGTACTTC.

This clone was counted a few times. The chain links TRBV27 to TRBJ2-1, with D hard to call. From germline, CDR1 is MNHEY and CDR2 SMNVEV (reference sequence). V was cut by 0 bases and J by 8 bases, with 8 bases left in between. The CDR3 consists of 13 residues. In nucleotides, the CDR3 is TGTGCCAGCAGTTTATCACGGGTATATGAGCAGTTCTTC. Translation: CASSLSRVYEQFF.